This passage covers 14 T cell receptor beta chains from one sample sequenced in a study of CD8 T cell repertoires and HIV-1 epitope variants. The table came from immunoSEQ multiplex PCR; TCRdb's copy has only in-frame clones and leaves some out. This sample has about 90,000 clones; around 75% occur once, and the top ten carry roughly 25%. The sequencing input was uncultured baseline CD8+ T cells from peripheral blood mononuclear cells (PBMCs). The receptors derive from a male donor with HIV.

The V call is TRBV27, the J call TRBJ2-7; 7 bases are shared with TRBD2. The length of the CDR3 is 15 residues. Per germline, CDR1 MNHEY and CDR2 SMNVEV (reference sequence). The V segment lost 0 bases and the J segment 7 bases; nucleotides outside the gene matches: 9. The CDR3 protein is CASSLSRRENREQYF. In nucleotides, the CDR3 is TGTGCCAGCAGTTTATCGAGGCGGGAGAACCGGGAGCAGTACTTC.

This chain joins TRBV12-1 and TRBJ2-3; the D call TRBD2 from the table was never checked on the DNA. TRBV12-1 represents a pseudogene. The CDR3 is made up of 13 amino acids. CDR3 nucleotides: TGTGCCAGAATACGGGGGGGCGTGGATACGCAGTATTTT. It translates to CARIRGGVDTQYF.

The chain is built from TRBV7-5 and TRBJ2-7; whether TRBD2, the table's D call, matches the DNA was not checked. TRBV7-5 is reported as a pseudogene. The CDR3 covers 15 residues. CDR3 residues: CARSLSVVVSYEQYF. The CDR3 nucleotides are TGTGCCAGAAGCCTCTCTGTTGTTGTCTCCTACGAGCAGTACTTC.

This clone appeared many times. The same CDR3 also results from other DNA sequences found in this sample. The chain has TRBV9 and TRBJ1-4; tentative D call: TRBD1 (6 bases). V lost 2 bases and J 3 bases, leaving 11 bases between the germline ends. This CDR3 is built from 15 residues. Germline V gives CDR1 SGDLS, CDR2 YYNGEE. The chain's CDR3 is CASSVTTGANEKLFF. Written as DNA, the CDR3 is TGTGCCAGCAGCGTTACGACAGGAGCTAATGAAAAACTGTTTTTT. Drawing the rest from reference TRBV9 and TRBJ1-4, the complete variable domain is DSGVTQTPKHLITATGQRVTLRCSPRSGDLSVYWYQQSLDQGLQFLIQYYNGEERAKGNILERFSAQQFPDLHSELNLSSLELGDSALYFCASSVTTGANEKLFFGSGTQLSVL.

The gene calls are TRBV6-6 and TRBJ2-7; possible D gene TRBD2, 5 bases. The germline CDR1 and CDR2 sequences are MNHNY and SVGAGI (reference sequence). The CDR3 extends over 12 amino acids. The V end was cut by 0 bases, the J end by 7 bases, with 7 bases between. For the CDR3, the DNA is TGTGCCAGCAGTTACTCGACGGGGGAGCAGTACTTC. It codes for CASSYSTGEQYF.

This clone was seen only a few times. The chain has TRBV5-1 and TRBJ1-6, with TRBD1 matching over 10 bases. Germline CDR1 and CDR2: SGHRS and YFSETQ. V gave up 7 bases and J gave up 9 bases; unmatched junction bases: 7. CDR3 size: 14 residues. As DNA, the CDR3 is TGCGCCAGCGCCCTTGACAGGGGGCTTTCACCCCTCCACTTT. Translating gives CASALDRGLSPLHF. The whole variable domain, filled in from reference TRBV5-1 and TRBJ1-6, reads KAGVTQTPRYLIKTRGQQVTLSCSPISGHRSVSWYQQTPGQGLQFLFEYFSETQRNKGNFPGRFSGRQFSNSRSEMNVSTLELGDSALYLCASALDRGLSPLHFGNGTRLTVT.

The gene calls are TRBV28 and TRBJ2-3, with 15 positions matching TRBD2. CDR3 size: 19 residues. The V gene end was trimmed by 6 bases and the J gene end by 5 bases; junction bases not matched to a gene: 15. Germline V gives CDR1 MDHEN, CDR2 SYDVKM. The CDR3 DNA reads TGTGCCAGCAGCGGGGACCCATGGACTAGCGGGAGGGCCGGAGATACGCAGTATTTT. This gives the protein CASSGDPWTSGRAGDTQYF.

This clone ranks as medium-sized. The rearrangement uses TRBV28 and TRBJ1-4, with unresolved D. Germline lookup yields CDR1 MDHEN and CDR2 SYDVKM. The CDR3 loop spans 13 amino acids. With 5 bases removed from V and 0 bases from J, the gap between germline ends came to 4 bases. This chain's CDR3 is CASSPATNEKLFF. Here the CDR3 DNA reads TGTGCCAGCAGTCCTGCAACTAATGAAAAACTGTTTTTT.

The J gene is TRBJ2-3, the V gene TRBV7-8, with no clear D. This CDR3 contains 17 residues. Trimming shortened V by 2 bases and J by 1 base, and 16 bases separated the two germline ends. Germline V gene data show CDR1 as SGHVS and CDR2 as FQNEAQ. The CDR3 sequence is CASSLRLIGLRTDTQYF. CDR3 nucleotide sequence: TGTGCCAGCAGCTTAAGGTTGATAGGTTTACGCACAGATACGCAGTATTTT.

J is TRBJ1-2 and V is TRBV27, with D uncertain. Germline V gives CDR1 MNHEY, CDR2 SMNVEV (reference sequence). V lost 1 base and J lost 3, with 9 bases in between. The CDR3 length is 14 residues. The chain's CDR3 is CASSLFGSDYGYTF. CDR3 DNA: TGTGCCAGCAGTTTATTCGGCAGTGACTATGGCTACACCTTC.

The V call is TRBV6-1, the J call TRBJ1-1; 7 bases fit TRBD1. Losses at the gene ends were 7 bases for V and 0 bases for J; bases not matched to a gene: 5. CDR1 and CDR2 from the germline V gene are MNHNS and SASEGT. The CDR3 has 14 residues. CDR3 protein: CASMGQYMNTEAFF. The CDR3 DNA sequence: TGTGCCAGCATGGGACAGTATATGAACACTGAAGCTTTCTTT.

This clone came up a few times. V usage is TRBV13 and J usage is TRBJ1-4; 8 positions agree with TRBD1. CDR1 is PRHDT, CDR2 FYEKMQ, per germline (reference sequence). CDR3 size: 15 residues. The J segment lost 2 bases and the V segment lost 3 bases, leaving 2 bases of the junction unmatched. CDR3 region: CASSLRQGTNEKLFF. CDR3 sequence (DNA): TGTGCCAGCAGCTTGAGACAGGGGACTAATGAAAAACTGTTTTTT.

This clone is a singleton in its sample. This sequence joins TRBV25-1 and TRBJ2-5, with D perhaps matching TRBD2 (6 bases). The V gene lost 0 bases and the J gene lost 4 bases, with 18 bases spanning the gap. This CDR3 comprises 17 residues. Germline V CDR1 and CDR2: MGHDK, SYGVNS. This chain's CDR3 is CASSEYRGLALLETQYF. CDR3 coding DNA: TGTGCCAGCAGTGAATATAGGGGTCTAGCGTTATTAGAGACCCAGTACTTC.

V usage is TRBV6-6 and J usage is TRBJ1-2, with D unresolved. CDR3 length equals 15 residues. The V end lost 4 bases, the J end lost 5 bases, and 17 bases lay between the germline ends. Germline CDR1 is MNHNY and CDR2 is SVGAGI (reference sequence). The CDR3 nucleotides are TGTGCCAGCAGTTTCTTGGACCCCTACGGATATGGCTACACCTTC. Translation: CASSFLDPYGYGYTF.